This note documents a single TCR beta chain sequence. Its specificity is not known. The germline V and J ends were trimmed by 0 bases and 6 bases, with 9 bases remaining between them. This CDR3 contains 15 residues. Germline CDR1 LNHNV, CDR2 YYDKDF (reference sequence). These data are taken from a study of beta chain features in type 1 diabetes. Study-wide findings and caveats: Type 1 diabetes patients had VDJ junctions that carried fewer insertions and more deletions.

Isolated RNA was reverse transcribed in full, so expressed TCRB transcripts were sequenced. Clones were read by immunoSEQ multiplex PCR, and TCRdb kept only the in-frame ones, dropping some. The sample has hundreds of thousands of clones, 12% to 15% seen once. Sequenced: central memory CD4+ T cells from blood. This sequence originates from a man aged 25-45 years in good health. The chain employs TRBV15 and TRBJ1-6; unclear D gene. The CDR3 nucleotides read TGTGCCACCAGCAGAGAAGGGTTTGGTAATTCACCCCTCCACTTT. It is translated as CATSREGFGNSPLHF.